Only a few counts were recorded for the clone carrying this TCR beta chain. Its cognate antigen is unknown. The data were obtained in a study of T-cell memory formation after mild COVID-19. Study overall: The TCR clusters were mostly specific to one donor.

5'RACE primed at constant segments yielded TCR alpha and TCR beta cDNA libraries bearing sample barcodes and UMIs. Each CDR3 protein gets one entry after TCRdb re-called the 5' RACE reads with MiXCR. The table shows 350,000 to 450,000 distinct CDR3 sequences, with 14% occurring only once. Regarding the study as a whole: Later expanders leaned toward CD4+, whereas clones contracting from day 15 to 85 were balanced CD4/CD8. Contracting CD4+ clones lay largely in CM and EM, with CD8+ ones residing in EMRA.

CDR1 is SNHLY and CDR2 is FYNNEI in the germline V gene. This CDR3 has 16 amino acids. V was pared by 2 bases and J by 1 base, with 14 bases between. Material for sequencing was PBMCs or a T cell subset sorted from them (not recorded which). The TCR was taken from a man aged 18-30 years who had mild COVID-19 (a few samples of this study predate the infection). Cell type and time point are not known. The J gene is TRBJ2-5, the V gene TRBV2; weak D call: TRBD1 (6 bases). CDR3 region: CASSEIVARGQETQYF. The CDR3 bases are TGTGCCAGCAGTGAAATTGTTGCCAGGGGCCAAGAGACCCAGTACTTC. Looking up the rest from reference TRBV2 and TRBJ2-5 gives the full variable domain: EPEVTQTPSHQVTQMGQEVILRCVPISNHLYFYWYRQILGQKVEFLVSFYNNEISEKSEIFDDQFSVERPDGSNFTLKIRSTKLEDSAMYFCASSEIVARGQETQYFGPGTRLLVL.